These T cell receptor beta chains were read from a single sample in a study of cytomegalovirus exposure and HLA in healthy donors. Here immunoSEQ multiplex PCR was the method, and the copy in TCRdb shows in-frame clones only, minus some. The sample lists approximately 160,000 clones, about 82% occurring once. Source material: PBMCs. Source of these receptors: a woman in her forties or fifties in good health and CMV-seropositive. Both conserved end residues are part of each CDR3. Each record gives: J gene, clone size, V gene, D gene, CDR3 protein, CDR3 DNA. The D gene is left open where the match is weak. Only some rows state a clone size, as once, few, many or a class for expanded clones.

j_call: TRBJ2-3; clone_size: -; v_call: TRBV28; d_call: -; cdr3_aa: CASSTKKTLTDTQYF; cdr3_nt: TGTGCCAGCAGCACGAAAAAGACACTCACAGATACGCAGTATTTT
j_call: TRBJ2-7; clone_size: -; v_call: TRBV29-1; d_call: -; cdr3_aa: CSVEVSSSTYEQYF; cdr3_nt: TGCAGCGTTGAAGTATCGTCCAGTACCTACGAGCAGTACTTC
j_call: TRBJ2-7; clone_size: -; v_call: TRBV2; d_call: -; cdr3_aa: CASLGGGNGGIFSSYEQYF; cdr3_nt: TGTGCCAGCCTGGGTGGAGGTAATGGCGGAATCTTTAGCTCCTACGAGCAGTACTTC
j_call: TRBJ2-7; clone_size: -; v_call: TRBV2; d_call: -; cdr3_aa: CASSERAGPGEQYF; cdr3_nt: TGTGCCAGCAGTGAAAGGGCAGGGCCAGGCGAGCAGTACTTC
j_call: TRBJ2-7; clone_size: -; v_call: TRBV9; d_call: -; cdr3_aa: CASSVGLESYEQYF; cdr3_nt: TGTGCCAGCAGCGTAGGACTAGAGTCCTACGAGCAGTACTTC
j_call: TRBJ2-1; clone_size: -; v_call: TRBV18; d_call: TRBD1; cdr3_aa: CASSPLRDSSYNEQFF; cdr3_nt: TGTGCCAGCTCACCACTCCGGGACAGCTCCTACAATGAGCAGTTCTTC
j_call: TRBJ1-4; clone_size: few; v_call: TRBV6-1; d_call: -; cdr3_aa: CASRRTAAFGEKLFF; cdr3_nt: TGTGCCAGCAGACGGACAGCCGCGTTTGGAGAAAAACTGTTTTTT
j_call: TRBJ2-7; clone_size: -; v_call: TRBV7-3; d_call: TRBD2; cdr3_aa: CASSSGGEQYF; cdr3_nt: TGTGCCAGCAGCTCGGGGGGAGAGCAGTACTTC
j_call: TRBJ2-1; clone_size: once; v_call: TRBV7-6; d_call: TRBD2; cdr3_aa: CASRRTSGGLNEQFF; cdr3_nt: TGTGCCAGCAGGCGGACTAGCGGTGGCCTGAATGAGCAGTTCTTC
j_call: TRBJ2-1; clone_size: once; v_call: TRBV9; d_call: -; cdr3_aa: CASSVPPGDSYNEQFF; cdr3_nt: TGTGCCAGCAGCGTCCCCCCGGGGGACAGCTACAATGAGCAGTTCTTC
j_call: TRBJ1-1; clone_size: -; v_call: TRBV13; d_call: TRBD1; cdr3_aa: CASAQGEAEAFF; cdr3_nt: TGTGCCAGCGCCCAGGGGGAGGCTGAAGCTTTCTTT
j_call: TRBJ1-2; clone_size: -; v_call: TRBV7-9; d_call: -; cdr3_aa: CASSPSGVANYGYTF; cdr3_nt: TGTGCCAGCAGCCCAAGCGGTGTCGCTAACTATGGCTACACCTTC
j_call: TRBJ1-1; clone_size: -; v_call: TRBV11-2; d_call: -; cdr3_aa: CASSLGTLNTEAFF; cdr3_nt: TGTGCCAGCAGCTTAGGGACATTGAACACTGAAGCTTTCTTT
j_call: TRBJ2-7; clone_size: -; v_call: TRBV9; d_call: -; cdr3_aa: CASSVAGAQHYEQYF; cdr3_nt: TGTGCCAGCAGCGTAGCGGGAGCGCAGCACTACGAGCAGTACTTC
j_call: TRBJ1-6; clone_size: -; v_call: TRBV19; d_call: -; cdr3_aa: CASSIETGYSPLHF; cdr3_nt: TGTGCCAGTAGTATAGAAACAGGGTATTCACCCCTCCACTTT
j_call: TRBJ2-3; clone_size: -; v_call: TRBV4-2; d_call: -; cdr3_aa: CASSQDSGRGVPDTQYF; cdr3_nt: TGTGCCAGCAGCCAAGATTCCGGCAGGGGTGTCCCAGATACGCAGTATTTT
j_call: TRBJ1-5; clone_size: -; v_call: TRBV19; d_call: TRBD1; cdr3_aa: CASTEGQGFLTQHF; cdr3_nt: TGTGCCAGTACCGAGGGACAGGGGTTTTTGACCCAGCATTTT
j_call: TRBJ2-5; clone_size: -; v_call: TRBV27; d_call: -; cdr3_aa: CASLKRGQETQYF; cdr3_nt: TGTGCCAGCCTCAAAAGGGGCCAAGAGACCCAGTACTTC
j_call: TRBJ2-7; clone_size: -; v_call: TRBV4-2; d_call: TRBD1; cdr3_aa: CASSQGDRGLEQYF; cdr3_nt: TGTGCCAGCAGCCAAGGGGACAGGGGGCTCGAGCAGTACTTC
j_call: TRBJ2-1; clone_size: -; v_call: TRBV11-2; d_call: TRBD2; cdr3_aa: CASSLVARGSSYNEQFF; cdr3_nt: TGTGCCAGCAGCTTAGTAGCGCGGGGGAGCTCCTACAATGAGCAGTTCTTC
j_call: TRBJ1-1; clone_size: -; v_call: TRBV28; d_call: -; cdr3_aa: CASSLPGLEAFF; cdr3_nt: TGTGCCAGCAGCCTCCCCGGACTAGAAGCTTTCTTT
j_call: TRBJ1-6; clone_size: -; v_call: TRBV19; d_call: TRBD1; cdr3_aa: CASSPDRASRFNSPLHF; cdr3_nt: TGTGCCAGTAGTCCCGACAGGGCCTCGAGGTTTAATTCACCCCTCCACTTT
j_call: TRBJ2-3; clone_size: -; v_call: TRBV7-6; d_call: TRBD1; cdr3_aa: CASSETGGALDTQYF; cdr3_nt: TGTGCCAGCAGCGAGACAGGGGGCGCATTAGATACGCAGTATTTT
j_call: TRBJ2-1; clone_size: few; v_call: TRBV4-3; d_call: -; cdr3_aa: CASSHINVPGASSYNEQFF; cdr3_nt: TGCGCCAGCAGCCATATCAATGTGCCAGGGGCCAGCTCCTACAATGAGCAGTTCTTC
j_call: TRBJ1-1; clone_size: -; v_call: TRBV6-6; d_call: TRBD1; cdr3_aa: CASSYPQGASEAFF; cdr3_nt: TGTGCCAGCAGTTACCCCCAGGGGGCTTCCGAAGCTTTCTTT
j_call: TRBJ1-1; clone_size: -; v_call: TRBV7-9; d_call: TRBD1; cdr3_aa: CSSSLFTGGGGAEAFF; cdr3_nt: TGTTCCAGCAGCTTATTTACAGGGGGAGGAGGGGCTGAAGCTTTCTTT
j_call: TRBJ1-3; clone_size: -; v_call: TRBV28; d_call: -; cdr3_aa: CASNDSGNTIYF; cdr3_nt: TGTGCCAGCAATGACTCGGGAAACACCATATATTTT
j_call: TRBJ2-7; clone_size: -; v_call: TRBV28; d_call: -; cdr3_aa: CASSLLDRPGSYEQYF; cdr3_nt: TGTGCCAGCAGTTTACTCGACAGGCCAGGGTCCTACGAGCAGTACTTC
j_call: TRBJ1-6; clone_size: -; v_call: TRBV9; d_call: TRBD1; cdr3_aa: CASSLTGTGGSPLHF; cdr3_nt: TGTGCCAGCAGCCTGACGGGGACAGGGGGTTCACCCCTCCACTTT
j_call: TRBJ1-5; clone_size: -; v_call: TRBV28; d_call: TRBD1; cdr3_aa: CASSTPWTGLNQPQHF; cdr3_nt: TGTGCCAGCAGTACTCCTTGGACAGGGCTTAATCAGCCCCAGCATTTT
j_call: TRBJ2-2; clone_size: -; v_call: TRBV20-1; d_call: -; cdr3_aa: CSARDRLRLIF; cdr3_nt: TGCAGTGCTAGAGATCGGTTGCGGCTGATTTTT
j_call: TRBJ2-7; clone_size: -; v_call: TRBV27; d_call: -; cdr3_aa: CASSLSSGDTYEQYF; cdr3_nt: TGTGCCAGCAGTTTATCATCAGGGGATACCTACGAGCAGTACTTC
j_call: TRBJ2-7; clone_size: -; v_call: TRBV7-8; d_call: -; cdr3_aa: CASSLDPGVNEQYF; cdr3_nt: TGTGCCAGCAGCTTAGACCCGGGAGTTAACGAGCAGTACTTC
j_call: TRBJ2-4; clone_size: -; v_call: TRBV6-5; d_call: TRBD1; cdr3_aa: CASRSGGLAKNIQYF; cdr3_nt: TGTGCCAGCAGGTCAGGGGGTTTAGCCAAAAACATTCAGTACTTC
j_call: TRBJ2-5; clone_size: -; v_call: TRBV7-9; d_call: TRBD2; cdr3_aa: CASSFSGSPRGTQYF; cdr3_nt: TGTGCCAGCAGTTTCAGCGGGAGCCCCCGTGGGACCCAGTACTTC
j_call: TRBJ1-4; clone_size: -; v_call: TRBV30; d_call: -; cdr3_aa: CAWSSGSNEKLFF; cdr3_nt: TGTGCCTGGAGTTCCGGGTCTAATGAAAAACTGTTTTTT
j_call: TRBJ1-2; clone_size: once; v_call: TRBV27; d_call: TRBD1; cdr3_aa: CATLPFQGQAHGYTF; cdr3_nt: TGTGCCACCCTCCCCTTCCAGGGACAGGCCCACGGCTACACCTTC
j_call: TRBJ1-2; clone_size: -; v_call: TRBV7-9; d_call: TRBD1; cdr3_aa: CASSQGAYYGYTF; cdr3_nt: TGTGCCAGCAGCCAGGGGGCATACTATGGCTACACCTTC
j_call: TRBJ2-2; clone_size: -; v_call: TRBV27; d_call: TRBD2; cdr3_aa: CASSLRLAGGTGELFF; cdr3_nt: TGTGCCAGCAGTCTTCGACTAGCGGGAGGGACCGGGGAGCTGTTTTTT
j_call: TRBJ1-2; clone_size: -; v_call: TRBV5-6; d_call: -; cdr3_aa: CASSLLTGLIYGYTF; cdr3_nt: TGTGCCAGCAGCTTGTTAACAGGCCTAATCTATGGCTACACCTTC
j_call: TRBJ2-6; clone_size: -; v_call: TRBV7-8; d_call: -; cdr3_aa: CASSLASGQSGANVLTF; cdr3_nt: TGTGCCAGCAGCTTAGCGTCAGGGCAATCTGGGGCCAACGTCCTGACTTTC
j_call: TRBJ2-5; clone_size: -; v_call: TRBV5-5; d_call: TRBD2; cdr3_aa: CASSLVGIAGSETQYF; cdr3_nt: TGTGCCAGCAGCTTGGTTGGGATAGCGGGGAGCGAGACCCAGTACTTC
j_call: TRBJ1-2; clone_size: -; v_call: TRBV4-2; d_call: TRBD1; cdr3_aa: CASSQDLIGQGMGGYTF; cdr3_nt: TGTGCCAGCAGCCAAGATCTAATCGGACAGGGGATGGGTGGCTACACCTTC
j_call: TRBJ2-7; clone_size: -; v_call: TRBV7-2; d_call: TRBD1; cdr3_aa: CASSSDRVSEQYF; cdr3_nt: TGTGCCAGCAGCTCCGACAGGGTATCCGAGCAGTACTTC
j_call: TRBJ2-3; clone_size: few; v_call: TRBV30; d_call: -; cdr3_aa: CAWNKDRARNTQYF; cdr3_nt: TGTGCCTGGAACAAGGACAGAGCCCGGAATACGCAGTATTTT
j_call: TRBJ2-7; clone_size: once; v_call: TRBV6-5; d_call: TRBD1; cdr3_aa: CASSYWTGGDEQYF; cdr3_nt: TGTGCCAGCAGTTACTGGACAGGGGGCGACGAGCAGTACTTC